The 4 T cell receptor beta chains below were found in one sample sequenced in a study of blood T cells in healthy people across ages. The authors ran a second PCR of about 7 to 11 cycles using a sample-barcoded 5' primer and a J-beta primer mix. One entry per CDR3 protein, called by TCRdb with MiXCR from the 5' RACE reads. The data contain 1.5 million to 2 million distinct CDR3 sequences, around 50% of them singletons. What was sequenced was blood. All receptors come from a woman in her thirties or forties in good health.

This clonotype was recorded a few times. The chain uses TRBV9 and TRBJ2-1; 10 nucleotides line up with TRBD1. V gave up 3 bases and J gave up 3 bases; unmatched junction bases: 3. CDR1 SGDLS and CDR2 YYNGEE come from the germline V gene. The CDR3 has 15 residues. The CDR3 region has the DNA TGTGCCAGCAGCGGGGGACAGGGGCTCTACAATGAGCAGTTCTTC. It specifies CASSGGQGLYNEQFF.

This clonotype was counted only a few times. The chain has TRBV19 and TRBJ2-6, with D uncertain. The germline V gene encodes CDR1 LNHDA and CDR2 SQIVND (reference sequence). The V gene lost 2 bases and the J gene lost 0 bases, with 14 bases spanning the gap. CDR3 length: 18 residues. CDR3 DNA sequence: TGTGCCAGTAGTATAAGGGCGCAGGAGTCCTCTGGGGCCAACGTCCTGACTTTC. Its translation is CASSIRAQESSGANVLTF.

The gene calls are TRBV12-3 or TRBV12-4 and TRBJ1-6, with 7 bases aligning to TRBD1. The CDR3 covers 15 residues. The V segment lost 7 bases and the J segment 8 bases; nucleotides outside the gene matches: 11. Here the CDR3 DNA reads TGTGCCAGCACTCTCCGGACAGGTTCCTATTCACCCCTCCACTTT. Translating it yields CASTLRTGSYSPLHF.

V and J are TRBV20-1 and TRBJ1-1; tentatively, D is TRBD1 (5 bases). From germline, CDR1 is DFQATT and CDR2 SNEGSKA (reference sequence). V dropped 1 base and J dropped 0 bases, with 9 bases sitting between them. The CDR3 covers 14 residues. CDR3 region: CSARVDSMNTEAFF. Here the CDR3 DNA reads TGCAGTGCTAGAGTTGACAGTATGAACACTGAAGCTTTCTTT.